These T cell receptor beta chains were read from a single sample in a study of T cells in Graves' hyperthyroidism and ophthalmopathy. TCRdb used MiXCR to reprocess the multiplex PCR reads, holding one entry per CDR3 protein. This repertoire shows around 720,000 distinct CDR3 sequences, approximately 40% found once; its top ten account for 31%. Sample: blood. The receptors derive from a woman aged 40 to 50 with Graves' hyperthyroidism. Each CDR3 is given with its conserved first and last residue. The D gene is left open where the match is weak. Not all rows give a size; the values are once, few, many and, for expanded clones, a class.

d_call j_call clone_size v_call cdr3_aa cdr3_nt
. TRBJ1-5 . TRBV10-3 CATSRQEGQPQRF TGTGCCACCTCTAGACAGGAGGGTCAGCCCCAGCGTTTT
. TRBJ1-1 . TRBV12-3/TRBV12-4 CASSYSKAYEAFF TGTGCCAGCAGTTACTCGAAAGCATATGAAGCTTTCTTT
TRBD1 TRBJ1-6 many TRBV20-1 CSASEPGQATNSPLHF TGCAGTGCTAGTGAACCGGGACAGGCGACTAATTCACCCCTCCACTTT
. TRBJ1-2 many TRBV4-3 CASSQSRATGYGYTF TGCGCCAGCAGCCAGAGCAGGGCCACGGGCTATGGCTACACCTTC
TRBD1 TRBJ2-7 few TRBV10-3 CAVRTGSYEQYF TGTGCCGTCAGGACAGGGTCTTACGAGCAGTACTTC
. TRBJ1-5 . TRBV4-3 CASSSSVVGNQPQHF TGCGCCAGCAGCAGTTCAGTTGTTGGCAATCAGCCCCAGCATTTT
. TRBJ2-5 . TRBV10-3 CAISESAVTYQETQYF TGTGCCATCAGTGAGTCGGCAGTGACGTACCAAGAGACCCAGTACTTC
. TRBJ2-7 . TRBV4-3 CASSQVTASYEQYF TGCGCCAGCAGCCAAGTGACAGCCTCCTACGAGCAGTACTTC
. TRBJ2-2 . TRBV2 CASTPWTGLNTGELFF TGTGCCAGCACACCTTGGACCGGACTTAACACCGGGGAGCTGTTTTTT
. TRBJ1-1 . TRBV3-1 CASSPFILMNTEAFF TGTGCCAGCAGCCCCTTTATTCTCATGAACACTGAAGCTTTCTTT
TRBD1 TRBJ1-2 many TRBV10-3 CAISVRDRGDDGYTF TGTGCCATCAGTGTTCGGGACAGGGGGGATGATGGCTACACCTTC